This TCR beta chain was retrieved from a study of blood T cell repertoires in COVID-19. Study in general: T cells, B-cell-depleted T cells, or PBMCs supplied cDNA or gDNA.

Trimming took off 5 bases at V and 4 bases at J, with 17 bases between the two ends. CDR1 SEHNR and CDR2 FQNEAQ come from the germline V gene (reference sequence). The CDR3 contains 15 residues. Clones were sequenced by immunoSEQ multiplex PCR, and TCRdb holds only the in-frame ones, with some missing. The repertoire consists of 300,000 to 400,000 clones, with more than 90% occurring once and the leading ten covering 3.9%. Participants, 18 to 89 years old, spanned around 25 US areas. Grouping used clinical history reported by participants in a survey and questionnaire. Someone with COVID-19 had been met by exposed participants within 2 weeks before study entry.

This chain uses TRBV7-9 with TRBJ2-5; D unresolved. The source material was PBMCs or T cells enriched from blood (not recorded which). This TCR was recovered from a woman younger than 45 who had been exposed to COVID-19. Here the CDR3 reads CASSPRLVRIETQYF. CDR3 nucleotide sequence: TGTGCCAGCAGCCCGCGGCTAGTAAGGATAGAGACCCAGTACTTC. The full variable domain, in which reference TRBV7-9 and TRBJ2-5 provide the parts outside the CDR3, is DTGVSQNPRHKITKRGQNVTFRCDPISEHNRLYWYRQTLGQGPEFLTYFQNEAQLEKSRLLSDRFSAERPKGSFSTLEIQRTEQGDSAMYLCASSPRLVRIETQYFGPGTRLLVL.